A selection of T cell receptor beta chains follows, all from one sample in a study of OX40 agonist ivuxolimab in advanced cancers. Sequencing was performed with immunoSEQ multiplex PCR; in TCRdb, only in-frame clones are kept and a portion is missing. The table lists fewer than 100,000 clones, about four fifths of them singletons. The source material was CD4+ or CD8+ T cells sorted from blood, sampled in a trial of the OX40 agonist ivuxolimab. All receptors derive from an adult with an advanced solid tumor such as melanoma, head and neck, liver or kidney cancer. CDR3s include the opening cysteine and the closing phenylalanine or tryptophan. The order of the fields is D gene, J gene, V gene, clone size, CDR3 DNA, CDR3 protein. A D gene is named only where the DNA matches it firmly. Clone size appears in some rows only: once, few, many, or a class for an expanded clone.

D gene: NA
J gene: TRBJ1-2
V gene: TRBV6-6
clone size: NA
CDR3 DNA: TGTGCCAGCAATTCCAGACGGGGGGAATATGGCTACACCTTC
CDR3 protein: CASNSRRGEYGYTF

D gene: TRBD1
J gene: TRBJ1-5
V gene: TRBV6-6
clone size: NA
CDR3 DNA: TGTGCCAGCAGCTACGACAGGGAATATGCTCAGCCCCAGCATTTT
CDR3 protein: CASSYDREYAQPQHF

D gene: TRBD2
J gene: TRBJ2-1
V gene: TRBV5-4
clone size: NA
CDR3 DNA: TGTGCCAGCAGCTTTAGGACTAGCGTAGGAAATGAGCAGTTCTTC
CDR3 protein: CASSFRTSVGNEQFF

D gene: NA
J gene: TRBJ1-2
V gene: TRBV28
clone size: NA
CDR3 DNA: TGTGCCAGCAGTCCTGGTGTGGGGCAGGGCTATGGCTACACCTTC
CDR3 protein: CASSPGVGQGYGYTF

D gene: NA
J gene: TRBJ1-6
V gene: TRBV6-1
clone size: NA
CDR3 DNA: TGTGCCAGCAGTGGTGATTCACCCCTCCACTTT
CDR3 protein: CASSGDSPLHF

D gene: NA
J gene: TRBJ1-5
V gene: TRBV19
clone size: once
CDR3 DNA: TGTGCCAGTAGTATCTCAGGGAACAATCAGCCCCAGCATTTT
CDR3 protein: CASSISGNNQPQHF

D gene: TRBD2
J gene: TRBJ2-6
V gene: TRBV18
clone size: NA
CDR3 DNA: TGTGCCAGCTCACCACGCCTGGGACTAGCGGGTTCCTCTGGGGCCAACGTCCTGACTTTC
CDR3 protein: CASSPRLGLAGSSGANVLTF

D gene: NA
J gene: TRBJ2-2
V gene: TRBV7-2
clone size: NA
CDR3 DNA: TGTGCCAGCAGCTCAGAGTCGGGTTTCGGGGAGCTGTTTTTT
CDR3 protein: CASSSESGFGELFF

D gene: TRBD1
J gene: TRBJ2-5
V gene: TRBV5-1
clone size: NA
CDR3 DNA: TGCGCCAGCAGCTTCGGACAGGGAAGGGAGACCCAGTACTTC
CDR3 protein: CASSFGQGRETQYF

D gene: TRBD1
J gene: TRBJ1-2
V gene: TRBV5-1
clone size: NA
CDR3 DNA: TGCGCCAGCAGCTTATCACAGGGGGCGGATGGCTACACCTTC
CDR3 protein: CASSLSQGADGYTF

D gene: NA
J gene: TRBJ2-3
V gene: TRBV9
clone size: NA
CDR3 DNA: TGTGCCAGCAGCGTAGTCGGCCGGGGTCTCACAGATACGCAGTATTTT
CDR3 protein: CASSVVGRGLTDTQYF

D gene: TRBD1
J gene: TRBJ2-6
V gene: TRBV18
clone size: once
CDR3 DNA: TGTGCCAGCTCACCAGGACAGGGCAGCGCGGCTGGGGCCAACGTCCTGACTTTC
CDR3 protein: CASSPGQGSAAGANVLTF

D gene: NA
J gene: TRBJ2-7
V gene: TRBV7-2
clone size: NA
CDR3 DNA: TGTGCCAGCAGCTTAGCGGGACTGGGCGGCGAGCAGTACTTC
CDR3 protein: CASSLAGLGGEQYF

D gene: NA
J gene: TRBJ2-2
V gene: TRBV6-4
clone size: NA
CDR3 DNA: TGTGCCAGCAGCCCAGGGGCGGGAGCCCCCGGGGAGCTGTTTTTT
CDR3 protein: CASSPGAGAPGELFF

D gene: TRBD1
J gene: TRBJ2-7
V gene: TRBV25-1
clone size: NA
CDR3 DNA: TGTGCCAGCCGGTTGGGACAGACCTACGAGCAGTACTTC
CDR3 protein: CASRLGQTYEQYF

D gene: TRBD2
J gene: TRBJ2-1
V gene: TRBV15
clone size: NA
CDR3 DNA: TGTGCCACCAGCGCAACTAGCGGAGGGCGATCGAAGCAGTTCTTC
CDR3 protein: CATSATSGGRSKQFF

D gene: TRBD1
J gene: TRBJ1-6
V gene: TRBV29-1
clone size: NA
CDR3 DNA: TGCAGCGTGCGGACAGGGACGGCCTATAATTCACCCCTCCACTTT
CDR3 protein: CSVRTGTAYNSPLHF

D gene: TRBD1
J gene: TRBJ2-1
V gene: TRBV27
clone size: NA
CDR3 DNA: TGTGCCAGCACCAGACCCGGGACAGCCTACAATGAGCAGTTCTTC
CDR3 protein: CASTRPGTAYNEQFF

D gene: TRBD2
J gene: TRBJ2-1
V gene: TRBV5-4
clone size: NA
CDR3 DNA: TGTGCCAGCAGCCGGAGCGGGGGGGCGTACAATGAGCAGTTCTTC
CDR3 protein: CASSRSGGAYNEQFF

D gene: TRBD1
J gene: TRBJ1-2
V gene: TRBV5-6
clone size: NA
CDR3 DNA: TGTGCCAGCAGCCGGACAGGGTATGGCTACACCTTC
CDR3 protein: CASSRTGYGYTF

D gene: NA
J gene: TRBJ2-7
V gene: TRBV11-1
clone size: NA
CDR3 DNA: TGTGCCAGCAGCGGGGACTTCTCCTACGAGCAGTACTTC
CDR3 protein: CASSGDFSYEQYF

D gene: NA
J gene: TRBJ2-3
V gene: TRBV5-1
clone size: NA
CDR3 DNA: TGCGCCAGCAGCTTGGCGGCACAGCTCACAGATACGCAGTATTTT
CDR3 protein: CASSLAAQLTDTQYF

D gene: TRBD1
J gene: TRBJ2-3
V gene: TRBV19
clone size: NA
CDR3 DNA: TGTGCCAGTAGTACCGATGGACAGGGGGCGACAGATACGCAGTATTTT
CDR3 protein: CASSTDGQGATDTQYF

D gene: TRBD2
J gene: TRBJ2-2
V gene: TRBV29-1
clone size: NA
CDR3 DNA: TGCAGCGGACTAGCGAACATTGGGGGGGAGCTGTTTTTT
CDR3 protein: CSGLANIGGELFF

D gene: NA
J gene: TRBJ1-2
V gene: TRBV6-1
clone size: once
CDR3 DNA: TGTGCCAGCAGTCCAACCGGAGTCTATGGCTACACCTTC
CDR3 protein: CASSPTGVYGYTF

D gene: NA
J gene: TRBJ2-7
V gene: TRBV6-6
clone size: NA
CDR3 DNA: TGTGCCAGCAGCCCGACTAGTTACGAGCAGTACTTC
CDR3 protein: CASSPTSYEQYF

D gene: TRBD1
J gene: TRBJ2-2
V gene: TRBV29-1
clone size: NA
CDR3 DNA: TGCAGTGGAGGACAGGGCACGGGCACCGGGGAGCTGTTTTTT
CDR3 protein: CSGGQGTGTGELFF

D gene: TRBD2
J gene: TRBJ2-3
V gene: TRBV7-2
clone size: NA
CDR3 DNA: TGTGCCAGCAGCTTAGGGCGGACTAGGACAGATACGCAGTATTTT
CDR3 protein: CASSLGRTRTDTQYF

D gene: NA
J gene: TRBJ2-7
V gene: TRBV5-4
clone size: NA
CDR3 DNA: TGTGCCAGCAGCTCCCTACCCAGGACGGTTGGATACGAGCAGTACTTC
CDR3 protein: CASSSLPRTVGYEQYF

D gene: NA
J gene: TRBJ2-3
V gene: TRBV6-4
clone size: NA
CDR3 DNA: TGTGCCAGCAGCCAGGGGCGGGCAGATACGCAGTATTTT
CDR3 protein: CASSQGRADTQYF

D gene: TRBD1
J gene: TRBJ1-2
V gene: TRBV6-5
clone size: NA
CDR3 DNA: TGTGCCAGCAGAAAGACAGGGGGCTTCAACTATGGCTACACCTTC
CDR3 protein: CASRKTGGFNYGYTF

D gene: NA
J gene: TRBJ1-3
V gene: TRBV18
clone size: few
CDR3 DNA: TGTGCCAGCTCACCAAGTGGACAAAGAAACACCATATATTTT
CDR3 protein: CASSPSGQRNTIYF

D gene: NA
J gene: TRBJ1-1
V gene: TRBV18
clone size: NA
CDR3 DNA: TGTGCCAGCTCCATCAACGTTAGGGAAGAAGCTTTCTTT
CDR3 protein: CASSINVREEAFF

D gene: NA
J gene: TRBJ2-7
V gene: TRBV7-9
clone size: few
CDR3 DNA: TGTGCCAGCAGCTTAACGGGCTACGAGCAGTACTTC
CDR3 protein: CASSLTGYEQYF

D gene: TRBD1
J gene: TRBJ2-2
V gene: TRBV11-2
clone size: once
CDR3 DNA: TGTGCCAGCAGCCCGATGACAGGGGGCTGGGAGCTGTTTTTT
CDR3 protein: CASSPMTGGWELFF

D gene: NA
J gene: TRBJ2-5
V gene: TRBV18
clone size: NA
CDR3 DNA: TGTGCCAGCTCACCTCAAGAGACCCAGTACTTC
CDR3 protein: CASSPQETQYF

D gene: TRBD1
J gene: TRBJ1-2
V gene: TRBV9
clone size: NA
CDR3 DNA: TGTGCCAGCACCTCTGGCGACAGGGGACGAGGCTACACCTTC
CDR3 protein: CASTSGDRGRGYTF